The rows below give T cell receptor beta chains drawn from one sample of a study of PD-1 blockade in mismatch repair-deficient tumors. The repertoire was sequenced with immunoSEQ multiplex PCR; TCRdb's copy has only in-frame clones and lacks some. The profile shows tens of thousands of clones, around 73% of them singletons. Source: peripheral blood, taken 2 weeks after starting pembrolizumab. These receptors all stem from an adult with mismatch repair-deficient cancer. Both conserved end residues are trimmed from each CDR3. Size is stated for part of the rows, as once, few or many counts, or as a class when the clone is expanded.

clone_size j_call v_call cdr3_aa
NA TRBJ2-7 TRBV5-6 ASSPSHYQRPYEQY
NA TRBJ2-7 TRBV19 ASSIAAGSSYEQY
NA TRBJ1-2 TRBV25-1 ASSGRYGYT
NA TRBJ1-2 TRBV9 ASSVGTGLGGYT
NA TRBJ2-3 TRBV6-4 ASSEDLGDTQY
NA TRBJ2-5 TRBV5-1 ASSLDPASQETQY
NA TRBJ1-2 TRBV18 ASSPLRGHNYGYT
NA TRBJ2-3 TRBV6-5 ASDEQGGTDTQY
NA TRBJ1-1 TRBV7-8 ASSLAARNTEAF
few TRBJ2-7 TRBV27 ASRPLRDSYEQY
NA TRBJ2-7 TRBV7-2 ASSPQGPARRETYEQY
NA TRBJ2-7 TRBV5-6 ASSFGFGTSGSQGVEQY
NA TRBJ2-7 TRBV15 ATSRDPDRGVSYEQY
NA TRBJ1-1 TRBV5-8 ASRQTRGRGAF
NA TRBJ1-5 TRBV2 ASRLNRGNQPQH
NA TRBJ1-4 TRBV5-1 ASSRDREGEKLF
few TRBJ2-7 TRBV5-4 ASSPDRGPPYEQY
NA TRBJ1-1 TRBV11-2 ASSRGASTEAF
NA TRBJ2-7 TRBV7-2 ASSSLAGADYEQY
few TRBJ1-2 TRBV6-5 ASTLGPGTGYT
NA TRBJ1-5 TRBV27 ASSLTGVYQPQH
few TRBJ1-1 TRBV7-2 ASSPMDTEAF
NA TRBJ1-1 TRBV11-2 ASSLGDSQNTEAF
once TRBJ1-1 TRBV7-9 ASSLSNTEAF